This record covers a single T cell receptor beta chain. Its target is unknown. The authors sequenced patients whose flow cytometry had shown CD8+CD57+ cell expansion. The CDR3 is 13 amino acids. Per the germline V gene, CDR1 is SGHTA and CDR2 is FQGNSA. Trimming at V came to 5 bases and at J to 8 bases, leaving 2 bases not matched to a gene. TCR beta VDJ and CDR3 were profiled, and genomic DNA was the template. TCRdb passed the reads through MiXCR, listing each CDR3 protein once. This sample has about 160,000 distinct CDR3 sequences, with less than 50% found just once. The entry originates in a study of CD8+CD57+ T cells in acquired aplastic anemia. On the study more broadly: Mean DNA quantity obtained from sorted CD4+ and CD8+ cells was 3.2 ug.

Study-wide points: Patients and controls were found to share 25 to 35 CD8+ CDR3 sequences.

This TCR was recovered from a human donor with aplastic anemia. The sequenced sample was sorted CD4+, CD8+, or CD8+CD57+ T cells (not recorded which) from PBMCs. The chain combines TRBV7-2 with TRBJ2-1, with TRBD1 matching 11 bases. The CDR3 spells CASSGQGADEQFF. CDR3 DNA sequence: TGTGCCAGCAGCGGACAGGGGGCCGATGAGCAGTTCTTC.